This record covers a single T cell receptor beta chain. V was pared by 0 bases and J by 4 bases, with 8 bases of the junction left unmatched. The CDR3 is made up of 18 amino acids. Germline-derived CDR1 and CDR2 are LNHDA and SQIVND (reference sequence). Repertoires were generated with immunoSEQ multiplex PCR, while TCRdb's copy carries only in-frame clones and drops some. In the table there are about 540,000 clones, approximately 80% of which are singletons. The data stem from a study of shared T cell receptors in the human thymus. The same specimen was also included in a second study, on human thymus T cells.

The sequenced material came from thymocytes. The rearrangement uses TRBV19 and TRBJ2-1; TRBD2 aligns across 11 bases. The sequence was obtained from a boy less than two years old with a congenital heart defect. CDR3 protein: CASSIEALGLAGYNEQFF. CDR3 bases: TGTGCCAGTAGTATAGAGGCCCTCGGACTAGCGGGTTACAATGAGCAGTTCTTC.